The clone carrying this T cell receptor beta chain was counted at least ten times. Trimming pared 6 bases from V and 4 bases from J, leaving 10 bases between. The CDR3 loop spans 12 amino acids. Germline V gene lookup returns CDR1 PRHDT and CDR2 FYEKMQ (reference sequence). The sequenced target, TCR beta, came from blood CD8+ and CD4+ T cells. The source of the sample is a study of CD8 T cells in Susac syndrome. After extraction with the RNeasy kit, about 0.45 to 1 ug of the RNA was reverse transcribed using random hexamers. With immunoSEQ multiplex PCR, TCR beta CDR3 was amplified across 54 Vbeta and 13 Jbeta. TCRdb re-called the immunoSEQ multiplex PCR reads through MiXCR, storing one row per CDR3 protein. Altogether roughly 200,000 distinct CDR3 sequences are present, around 96% being singletons, with the ten largest covering 0.15% to 0.2%.

The chain has TRBV13 and TRBJ2-7, with D unresolved. The TCR comes from a human donor with multiple sclerosis. The sequenced sample consisted of CD8+ T cells from PBMCs. The CDR3 sequence: CASSEEKYEQYF. The DNA for the CDR3 is TGTGCCAGCAGTGAGGAAAAATACGAGCAGTACTTC.